These 7 T cell receptor beta chains were sequenced from one sample in a study of T cell repertoires in cytomegalovirus infection. One entry per CDR3 protein results from TCRdb running MiXCR on the reads. The table has 700,000 to 950,000 distinct CDR3 sequences, approximately 32% seen once. These TCRs' antigens remain unknown. This sample comprised cultured CD8+ T cells from PBMCs, obtained from culture after CMV antigen stimulation. These receptors all stem from a human donor in good health (CMV status not recorded). Some clones in this sample may be carry-over from other donors' samples.

The table lists this clonotype with a few counts. The J gene is TRBJ2-1, the V gene TRBV7-9; 9 positions match TRBD2. The CDR3 is 17 residues long. Germline CDR1 is SEHNR and CDR2 is FQNEAQ (reference sequence). The V and J ends lost 5 bases and 2 bases, in that order; junction bases with no gene match: 10. CDR3 nucleotide sequence: TGTGCCAGCAGCCCTTCTGGGGGACTAGCCACCTACAATGAGCAGTTCTTC. It is translated as CASSPSGGLATYNEQFF.

This clonotype was seen more than once but under ten times. This sequence joins TRBV6-5 and TRBJ2-7; 7 bases line up with TRBD1. Unmatched junction bases numbered 8, after V lost 6 bases and J lost 3 bases. Germline loops: CDR1 MNHEY, CDR2 SVGAGI. There are 14 residues in the CDR3. In nucleotides, the CDR3 is TGTGCCAGCAGCGTCAGGGGGTTTAACTACGAGCAGTACGTC. This sequence encodes CASSVRGFNYEQYV.

This clonotype came up many times. The rearrangement uses TRBV6-5 and TRBJ2-2, with TRBD1 as a possible D gene (5 bases). CDR1 and CDR2 from the germline V gene are MNHEY and SVGAGI. V lost 0 bases and J lost 3, with 14 bases in between. The CDR3 spans 17 residues. CDR3 nucleotides: TGTGCCAGCAGTTACTCCAGGGCAGAGTGGGACACCGGGGAGCTGTTTTTT. This translates into CASSYSRAEWDTGELFF.

The chain has TRBV7-9 and TRBJ2-7, with unresolved D. There are 14 residues in the CDR3. V was trimmed by 5 bases and J by 3 bases, leaving 14 bases between them. Per the germline V gene, CDR1 is SEHNR and CDR2 is FQNEAQ (reference sequence). CDR3 sequence reads: CASSQASSIYEQYF. In DNA, the CDR3 is TGTGCCAGCAGCCAGGCCTCTAGTATCTACGAGCAGTACTTC.

This clonotype was observed a handful of times. The chain links TRBV28 to TRBJ2-7, with 10 bases that match TRBD1. Germline V gene sequence: CDR1 MDHEN, CDR2 SYDVKM. The trim removed 5 bases at V and 6 bases at J, leaving 10 bases unmatched. The CDR3 runs 15 residues. The DNA of the CDR3 is TGTGCCAGCAGTGCATTCGGTTGGGACAGGGGCGAGCAGTACGTC. The encoded protein is CASSAFGWDRGEQYV.

V and J are TRBV6-4 and TRBJ2-1; 10 bases map to TRBD2. The CDR3 runs to 17 residues. Unmatched junction bases numbered 13, after V lost 4 bases and J lost 7 bases. Per the germline V gene, CDR1 is MRHNA and CDR2 is SNTAGT. The CDR3 region is CASSVGPGTSVLNEQFF. CDR3 DNA sequence: TGTGCCAGCAGTGTTGGACCTGGGACTAGCGTTTTGAATGAGCAGTTCTTC.

The gene calls are TRBV9 and TRBJ1-6; 7 bases agree with TRBD1. The germline V gene encodes CDR1 SGDLS and CDR2 YYNGEE. V gave up 4 bases and J gave up 6 bases; unmatched junction bases: 10. This CDR3 spans 16 amino acids. The CDR3 nucleotides read TGTGCCAGCAGCCCGCCCACAGGGGATGGTAATTCACCCCTCCACTTT. The encoded protein is CASSPPTGDGNSPLHF.